This TCR beta chain was observed in a study of Ad26.COV2.S vaccination and SARS-CoV-2 variants. The wider study: Doses of Ad26.COV2.S were injected into muscle once or twice, 56 days apart.

Treatment given: approximately 18 received Ad26.COV2.S at low or high dose, single or two shots; roughly 5 received placebo; per-sample allocation not given. All samples were drawn on day 63, counting from the first vaccine or placebo injection. Concerning this clone: Its antigen is unidentified. One end of the junction is discordant with germline, which a read error may explain.

The CDR3 sequence is 14 residues long. Germline V gene data show CDR1 as PRHDT and CDR2 as FYEKMQ (reference sequence). Study-wide findings and caveats: Relative to placebo recipients, vaccine recipients exhibited elevated spike-specific TCR breadth. Comparability of non-spike TCR breadth was observed across vaccine and placebo recipients.

Repertoires were generated with immunoSEQ multiplex PCR, while TCRdb's copy carries only in-frame clones and drops some. The sample contains over 400,000 clones, roughly 90% of which appear only once. The TCR sequence derives from a person between 18 and 65 years old who received the Ad26.COV2.S COVID-19 vaccine or a placebo. The chain couples TRBV13 to TRBJ1-1; D unclear. The sample here was peripheral blood, taken in a trial of Ad26.COV2.S vaccine versus placebo. As DNA, the CDR3 is TGTGCCGGCAGCTTAGGCCCGTGGGACACTGAAGCTTTCTTT. It specifies CAGSLGPWDTEAFF.